The entry below describes one TCR beta chain. This record comes from a study of blood T cell repertoires in COVID-19. Trimming took off 0 bases at V and 0 bases at J, with 5 bases between the two ends. Germline values: CDR1 MNHEY, CDR2 SMNVEV (reference sequence). CDR3 size: 14 residues. Per the original data handling: Estimation of nucleated cell counts was performed using reference gene primer amplification. The data were produced by immunoSEQ multiplex PCR, yet TCRdb's version contains in-frame clones alone and is incomplete. V and J calls and clone size follow that table, whereas D and trimming were derived from the DNA. The sample holds 25,000 to 30,000 clones, about 84% seen once.

The chain couples TRBV27 to TRBJ1-1, with D hard to call. Specimen: peripheral blood. The sequence was obtained from a woman at least 80 years old with acute or convalescent COVID-19. The CDR3 protein is CASSLSPVNTEAFF. CDR3 DNA sequence: TGTGCCAGCAGTTTATCTCCGGTGAACACTGAAGCTTTCTTT.